Listed here is a single TCR beta chain. This sample was taken from a study of T cells in tumors after PD-1 blockade. V shed 1 base, J shed 4 bases, and the junction held 8 bases outside the gene matches. This CDR3 is built from 17 residues. The germline V gene has CDR1 LNHNV and CDR2 YYDKDF (reference sequence). Produced via immunoSEQ multiplex PCR; TCRdb's table is partial and in-frame only. The table has 20,000 to 25,000 clones, 65% to 85% seen once. The genes are TRBV15 and TRBJ2-3; 10 bases map to TRBD2. The sample in question was PBMCs, obtained after anti-PD-1 treatment. This receptor was taken from a human donor with basal cell carcinoma. CDR3 sequence: CATSRGRSGGEADTQYF. DNA for the CDR3: TGTGCCACCAGCAGAGGGAGAAGCGGGGGGGAGGCAGATACGCAGTATTTT.